This T cell receptor beta chain was identified during a study of blood T cell repertoires in COVID-19 (dated by TCRdb to about 2020). At the level of the whole study: Collaborator samples came from the United States, Italy and Spain and covered acute and convalescent phases of COVID-19. The material from the prospective study consisted of cDNA or gDNA derived from T cells, B-cell-depleted T cells, or PBMCs. Deeply sampled blood TCRbeta repertoires from subjects exposed to, actively infected with, or recovered from COVID-19 were included in the dataset. The repertoires were released in a freely available public database meant as a resource for research on the immune response to SARS-CoV-2. The samples were drawn from two sources: the first 160 participants of the ongoing ImmuneRACE study, and 950 to 1,500 subjects contributed by 6 global collaborators. Nearly every sample came with metadata listing a de-identified subject ID, COVID-19 status, age in years and sex. HLA class I and class II types, where available, came from metadata supplied by the sample provider rather than from assay-based typing. Study-level results and caveats: The quantity of clinical and demographic metadata differed by source and by participant and was supplied without curation.

Samples from volunteer blood donors who had recovered from COVID-19 were contributed by a second Seattle source. Whole blood was collected in K2EDTA tubes by collaborating institutions according to the institutions' own protocols. For TCRbeta analysis, collaborator samples were shipped as frozen whole blood, as isolated PBMCs, or as DNA extracted from either sample type. As regards this clone: Its antigen is still unknown. The junction differs from germline at one of its ends, possibly a read error.

Measured from the cysteine to the phenylalanine, the CDR3 is 15 residues long. The sequence is cut down to CDR3 DNA, 45 bases in frame from base 1. The germline V gene sets CDR1 to SGHTS and CDR2 to YDEGEE. TCRbeta CDR3 regions were amplified from genomic DNA using the immunoSEQ Assay, a bias-controlled multiplex PCR. In the original analysis: The number of nucleated cells in each sample was estimated by amplification of reference gene primers within the assay. To quantify the absolute abundance of each unique TCRbeta CDR3 rearrangement, sequence reads were collapsed and filtered. Productive Simpson clonality was computed per sample as the square root of Simpson's diversity index over productive rearrangements. Here the immuneACCESS table is served through TCRdb, limited to in-frame sequences with V and J called. Missing clones are a known gap in these copies; in checked studies unresolved V genes cover under half, and the rest lacks a known reason. V and J calls plus clone size are reproduced from that table; the DNA served to infer D and trimming. The sample has 170,000 or so clones on record, about 88% of them singletons. 1.9% of the sample is held by the ten biggest clonotypes.

The V and J genes are TRBV5-8 and TRBJ1-1; TRBD1 agrees with 7 junctional bases. This TCR was sampled from a man between 18 and 35 years old who had recovered from COVID-19. The specimen sequenced was peripheral blood. The DNA sequence follows: TGTGCCAGCAGTTTGGCTGACAGGGTTGACACTGAAGCTTTCTTT. Its protein product is CASSLADRVDTEAFF. The variable domain in full, with residues beyond the CDR3 obtained from the reference TRBV5-8 and TRBJ1-1 genes, is EAGVTQSPTHLIKTRGQQATLRCSPISGHTSVYWYQQALGLGLQFLLWYDEGEERNRGNFPPRFSGRQFPNYSSELNVNALELEDSALYLCASSLADRVDTEAFFGQGTRLTVV.